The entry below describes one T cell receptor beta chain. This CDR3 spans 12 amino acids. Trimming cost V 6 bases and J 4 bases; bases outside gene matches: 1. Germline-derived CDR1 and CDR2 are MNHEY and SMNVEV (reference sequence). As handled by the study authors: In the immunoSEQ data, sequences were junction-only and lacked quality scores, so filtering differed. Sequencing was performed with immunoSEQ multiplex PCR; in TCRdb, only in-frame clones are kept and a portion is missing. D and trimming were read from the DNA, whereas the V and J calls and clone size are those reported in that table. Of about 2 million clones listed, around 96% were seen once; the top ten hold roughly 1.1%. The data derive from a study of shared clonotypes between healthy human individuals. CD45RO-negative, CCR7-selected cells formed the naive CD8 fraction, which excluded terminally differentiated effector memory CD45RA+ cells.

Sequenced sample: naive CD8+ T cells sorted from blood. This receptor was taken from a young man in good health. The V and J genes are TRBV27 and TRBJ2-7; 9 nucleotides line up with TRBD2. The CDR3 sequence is CASRRGGYEQYF. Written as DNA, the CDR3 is TGTGCCAGCAGGCGGGGGGGTTACGAGCAGTACTTC.